This is a list of T cell receptor beta chains from one sample in a study of blood T cell repertoires in COVID-19. Assay: immunoSEQ multiplex PCR; the TCRdb copy retains only in-frame clones and omits some. Of some 140,000 clones in the sample, about 86% were seen once. Material for sequencing was PBMCs or T cells enriched from blood (not recorded which). These receptors were obtained from a man aged 50-59 years who had recovered from COVID-19. Both conserved end residues are part of each CDR3. A D gene is named only where the DNA matches it firmly. A clone size is listed for some rows: how often the clone was seen (once, few, many), or a class if it is expanded.

V	length	J	D	size	DNA	CDR3
TRBV9	15	TRBJ1-1	-	-	TGTGCCAGCAGCGCACTAGCCGAAGGGAGGACTGAAGCTTTCTTT	CASSALAEGRTEAFF
TRBV7-2	15	TRBJ1-4	TRBD1	-	TGTGCCAGCAGCTTGGCGACAGGGGGTAATGAAAAACTGTTTTTT	CASSLATGGNEKLFF
TRBV6-4	11	TRBJ1-1	TRBD1	-	TGTGGAGGGGGCTTAGACACTGAAGCTTTCTTT	CGGGLDTEAFF
TRBV6-6	15	TRBJ2-1	TRBD2	-	TGTGCCAGCAGTTGGGGCGGGGGGGCTTCCAATGAGCAGTTCTTC	CASSWGGGASNEQFF
TRBV7-9	14	TRBJ1-1	-	-	TGTGCCAGCAGCTCCCGAGGAGGAAACACTGAAGCTTTCTTT	CASSSRGGNTEAFF
TRBV11-3	15	TRBJ2-1	TRBD2	-	TGTGCCAGCAGCGAAGCGGCGGGGGGGCGCGGTGAGCAGTTCTTC	CASSEAAGGRGEQFF
TRBV4-3	15	TRBJ2-3	TRBD2	-	TGCGCCAGCGCGAAACATAGCGGGGGGGTGGATACGCAGTATTTT	CASAKHSGGVDTQYF
TRBV7-9	18	TRBJ2-6	-	-	TGTGCCAGCAGCTCCCCGCGGGGACGATACTCTGGGGCCAACGTCCTGACTTTC	CASSSPRGRYSGANVLTF
TRBV5-4	17	TRBJ2-3	-	-	TGTGCCAGCACCCTTGGGGGAACTAGCTCCCGCACAGATACGCAGTATTTT	CASTLGGTSSRTDTQYF
TRBV4-3	14	TRBJ1-4	-	once	TGCGCCAGCAGCCGAGAGGGTGGAGGTGAAAAACTGTTTTTT	CASSREGGGEKLFF
TRBV21-1	17	TRBJ2-1	-	-	TGTGCCAGCAGCAAAATGACAGGGCCCACTGCCTACAATGAGCAGTTCTTC	CASSKMTGPTAYNEQFF
TRBV11-1	13	TRBJ2-1	-	few	TGTGCCAGCAGCTCTAATAGGGGTAATGAGCAGTTCTTC	CASSSNRGNEQFF
TRBV6-2/TRBV6-3	15	TRBJ2-7	TRBD1	-	TGTGCCAGCAGCCCGTCTCCGGGACAGGGGTACGAGCAGTACTTC	CASSPSPGQGYEQYF
TRBV5-1	16	TRBJ1-3	-	-	TGCGCCAGCAGCCTACCCGGGGGAGGCACTGGAAACACCATATATTTT	CASSLPGGGTGNTIYF
TRBV7-2	14	TRBJ2-5	-	once	TGTGCCAGCAGCTTTGTTGGACATGGGGAGACCCAGTACTTC	CASSFVGHGETQYF
TRBV6-2/TRBV6-3	15	TRBJ1-2	-	-	TGTGCCAGCAGTTACACCGAGACAGGTGGGAATGGCTACACCTTC	CASSYTETGGNGYTF
TRBV12-3/TRBV12-4	13	TRBJ1-5	-	-	TGTGCCAGCAGTGGTAACTGGAATCAGCCCCAGCATTTT	CASSGNWNQPQHF
TRBV24-1	14	TRBJ2-3	-	-	TGTGCCACCAGTGAGGAGACGGGCACAGATACGCAGTATTTT	CATSEETGTDTQYF
TRBV5-1	15	TRBJ1-6	TRBD1	-	TGCGCCAGCAGCTTGGCGACAGGGGAAAATTCACCCCTCCACTTT	CASSLATGENSPLHF
TRBV7-6	16	TRBJ2-2	TRBD1	-	TGTGCCAGCAGTTCGAAGACAGGGGAGTACACCGGGGAGCTGTTTTTT	CASSSKTGEYTGELFF
TRBV7-2	14	TRBJ1-6	TRBD1	-	TGTGCCAGCAGCCCTAGACAGGGCGGCTCACCCCTCCACTTT	CASSPRQGGSPLHF
TRBV5-1	14	TRBJ1-2	-	few	TGCGCCAGCAGCCAGGACAGTTACAACTATGGCTACACCTTC	CASSQDSYNYGYTF
TRBV9	15	TRBJ2-3	-	-	TGTGCCAGCAGCGCCATGACTAGAGGCACAGATACGCAGTATTTT	CASSAMTRGTDTQYF
TRBV27	14	TRBJ1-6	TRBD1	-	TGTGCCAGCACCGACAGGGGCTATAATTCACCCCTCCACTTT	CASTDRGYNSPLHF
TRBV5-4	16	TRBJ1-2	TRBD1	-	TGTGCCAGCAGCTTGGGGGGCTCACAGGGGAGCTATGGCTACACCTTC	CASSLGGSQGSYGYTF
TRBV9	16	TRBJ2-3	TRBD2	-	TGTGCCAGCAGCGTAGATAAGCGGGGGGGCACAGATACGCAGTATTTT	CASSVDKRGGTDTQYF
TRBV6-2/TRBV6-3	15	TRBJ2-7	-	-	TGTGCCAGCAGTTACAGCCCATCCTATTCTTACGAGCAGTACTTC	CASSYSPSYSYEQYF
TRBV7-2	16	TRBJ1-2	-	-	TGTGCCAGCAGCCTCCAAACAGTGGGGCCCAACTATGGCTACACCTTC	CASSLQTVGPNYGYTF
TRBV6-5	15	TRBJ1-2	TRBD1	-	TGTGCCAGCAAGCCGACCTCGACAGGGGGCGATGGCTACACCTTC	CASKPTSTGGDGYTF
TRBV7-9	15	TRBJ1-4	-	-	TGTGCCAGCAGCCGGGACACTGGACTTAATGAAAAACTGTTTTTT	CASSRDTGLNEKLFF
TRBV5-1	15	TRBJ1-1	TRBD1	-	TGCGCCAGCAGCTTGGTAACAGGGGCGAACACTGAAGCTTTCTTT	CASSLVTGANTEAFF
TRBV5-8	14	TRBJ2-5	-	-	TGTGCCAGCAGCCCCGGGGACACTCAAGAGACCCAGTACTTC	CASSPGDTQETQYF
TRBV9	16	TRBJ1-3	TRBD1	once	TGTGCCAGCAGCGGACCATCACAGGGGTTAGGAAACACCATATATTTT	CASSGPSQGLGNTIYF
TRBV19	15	TRBJ2-7	-	-	TGTGCCAGTAGCAACCAGGGGATTAGCTCCTACGAGCAGTACTTC	CASSNQGISSYEQYF
TRBV5-6	14	TRBJ1-6	-	-	TGTGCCAGCAGCTTGGGAGGGTATCTTTCACCCCTCCACTTT	CASSLGGYLSPLHF
TRBV5-1	15	TRBJ1-2	TRBD1	-	TGCGCCAGCAGCTTGGCCCACAGGGGGCAAAGTGGCTACACCTTC	CASSLAHRGQSGYTF
TRBV29-1	16	TRBJ2-6	TRBD1	-	TGCAGCGTTCGGGACAGGGGGCCCTCTGGGGCCAACGTCCTGACTTTC	CSVRDRGPSGANVLTF
TRBV5-6	16	TRBJ1-3	-	once	TGTGCCAGCAGCTTGTATGAGTTAACCTCTGGAAACACCATATATTTT	CASSLYELTSGNTIYF
TRBV5-1	16	TRBJ1-2	TRBD1	-	TGCGCCAGCAGCCCAGTTGATCCAGGACAGGATTATGGCTACACCTTC	CASSPVDPGQDYGYTF
TRBV6-5	15	TRBJ1-1	-	-	TGTGCCAGCATGTGGGCCAGAGCCTTGAACACTGAAGCTTTCTTT	CASMWARALNTEAFF
TRBV3-1/TRBV3-2	13	TRBJ1-2	-	-	TGTGCCAGCAGCCAAATAGCGAACTATGGCTACACCTTC	CASSQIANYGYTF
TRBV23-1	15	TRBJ1-2	-	-	TGCGCCAGCTCCAAAAACCGGGTTAAAAAGCGTGGCTACACCTTC	CASSKNRVKKRGYTF
TRBV27	13	TRBJ1-1	TRBD1	-	TGTGCCAGCTCCATAGGGGGCAGGGATGAAGCTTTCTTT	CASSIGGRDEAFF
TRBV10-3	13	TRBJ1-1	-	-	TGTGCCATCAGTGAGTCGAACAGGGATGAAGCTTTCTTT	CAISESNRDEAFF
TRBV19	15	TRBJ2-1	TRBD2	-	TGTGCCAGTACCCCACTTCGGGGGGGCAACAATGAGCAGTTCTTC	CASTPLRGGNNEQFF
TRBV5-1	15	TRBJ1-3	-	-	TGCGCCAGCAGCTCGGGGGGACACTCTGGAAACACCATATATTTT	CASSSGGHSGNTIYF
TRBV5-4	14	TRBJ1-2	-	-	TGTGCCAGCAGCTTGGTCTCGACAGTGGAAGGCTACACCTTC	CASSLVSTVEGYTF
TRBV18	14	TRBJ1-6	TRBD1	few	TGTGCCAGCTCACCCGGACAGGGAGGCTCACCCCTCCACTTT	CASSPGQGGSPLHF
TRBV6-6	14	TRBJ1-1	TRBD1	-	TGTGCCAGCAGTTGGACAGGGGGCAACACTGAAGCTTTCTTT	CASSWTGGNTEAFF
TRBV4-1	16	TRBJ1-4	-	few	TGCGCCAGCAGGTGGGGGGAGGCGAGAACTAATGAAAAACTGTTTTTT	CASRWGEARTNEKLFF
TRBV6-5	13	TRBJ2-5	-	-	TGTGCCAGCAGTTACTCGGCATCATACACCCAGTACTTC	CASSYSASYTQYF
TRBV9	16	TRBJ1-3	-	-	TGTGCCAGCAGCGTAGGTCCGGTCTACTCTGGAAACACCATATATTTT	CASSVGPVYSGNTIYF
TRBV9	14	TRBJ2-7	TRBD2	-	TGTGCCAGCAGCGCCCTAGCGGGGGGGTACGAGCAGTACTTC	CASSALAGGYEQYF
TRBV19	13	TRBJ1-2	-	-	TGTGCCAGTAGTATTCAGGGGCCCTATGGCTACACCTTC	CASSIQGPYGYTF
TRBV23-1	13	TRBJ2-7	-	once	TGCGCCAGCAGCGGGACTTCAGTTTACGAGCAGTACTTC	CASSGTSVYEQYF
TRBV7-9	14	TRBJ1-1	-	-	TGTGCCAGCAGCTTAACACAGGGCGGCACTGAAGCTTTCTTT	CASSLTQGGTEAFF
TRBV7-2	15	TRBJ1-3	-	-	TGTGCCAGCAGCTCCACAAGCGCCGGGGAGGACACCATATATTTT	CASSSTSAGEDTIYF